Below, 8 T cell receptor beta chains from the same sample are listed, as sequenced in a study of T cells in localized non-small cell lung cancer. The assay was immunoSEQ multiplex PCR, and TCRdb's table has in-frame clones only and misses some. The table has 35,000 to 50,000 clones, 75% to 95% seen once. Source: PBMCs, taken before any cancer treatment. These receptors were obtained from a woman aged 40-69 years with stage II lung adenocarcinoma.

The chain is built from TRBV6-1 and TRBJ1-1; unclear D gene. The CDR3 has 16 residues. V dropped 0 bases and J dropped 3 bases, with 14 bases sitting between them. Germline CDR1 and CDR2: MNHNS and SASEGT. DNA of the CDR3: TGTGCCAGCAGTGAAGCGCTGGTAGCGGGGTACACTGAAGCTTTCTTT. This codes for CASSEALVAGYTEAFF.

The sample holds one count of this clone. The chain employs TRBV10-3 and TRBJ1-1; 8 nucleotides align to TRBD1. V dropped 0 bases and J dropped 7; count of bases not matched to a gene: 10. The CDR3 is made up of 16 amino acids. Per the germline V gene, CDR1 is ENHRY and CDR2 is SYGVKD. The CDR3: CAISESAGGAPDEAFF. DNA for the CDR3: TGTGCCATCAGTGAGTCTGCAGGGGGCGCACCCGATGAAGCTTTCTTT.

This chain links TRBV28 with TRBJ1-5; 8 bases line up with TRBD1. This CDR3 has 17 residues. Per the germline V gene, CDR1 is MDHEN and CDR2 is SYDVKM. V trimming: 3 bases; J trimming: 0 bases; junction bases outside the gene matches: 7. CDR3: CASSLWTGTYSNQPQHF. CDR3 in DNA: TGTGCCAGCAGTTTGTGGACAGGGACGTATAGCAATCAGCCCCAGCATTTT.

This clone was recorded once. The rearrangement links TRBV5-6 to TRBJ2-2; possibly TRBD2 for D (6 bases). The CDR3 length is 16 residues. Deletions cut 4 bases from V and 0 bases from J, with 13 bases between. Looked up from germline, CDR1 is SGHDT and CDR2 is YYEEEE. DNA of the CDR3: TGTGCCAGCAGCAGGAGGGAGGTAGCGAACACCGGGGAGCTGTTTTTT. It specifies CASSRREVANTGELFF.

The chain joins TRBV16 to TRBJ1-6, with a possible D match to TRBD1 (5 bases). The CDR3 extends over 16 amino acids. V lost 1 base, J lost 7 bases, and 14 bases lay in between. Germline lookup yields CDR1 KGHSY and CDR2 FQNENV. CDR3 in DNA: TGTGCCAGCAGCCAATTTTCTGGGGCGGAGAATTCACCCCTCCACTTT. Translation gives CASSQFSGAENSPLHF. Filled out from reference TRBV16 and TRBJ1-6, the complete variable domain reads GEEVAQTPKHLVRGEGQKAKLYCAPIKGHSYVFWYQQVLKNEFKFLISFQNENVFDETGMPKERFSAKCLPNSPCSLEIQATKLEDSAVYFCASSQFSGAENSPLHFGNGTRLTVT.

This chain uses TRBV18 with TRBJ1-2; tentative D call: TRBD1 (5 bases). Trimming left V 3 bases short and J 5 bases short, with 10 bases between. The CDR3 is 13 amino acids. The germline CDR1 and CDR2 sequences are KGHSH and LQKENI. The CDR3 DNA reads TGTGCCAGCTCACCCGACGGGGGGTATGGCTACACCTTC. Its protein is CASSPDGGYGYTF. The full variable domain, in which reference TRBV18 and TRBJ1-2 provide the parts outside the CDR3, is NAGVMQNPRHLVRRRGQEARLRCSPMKGHSHVYWYRQLPEEGLKFMVYLQKENIIDESGMPKERFSAEFPKEGPSILRIQQVVRGDSAAYFCASSPDGGYGYTFGSGTRLTVV.

J is TRBJ1-2 and V is TRBV10-3; the D gene is possibly TRBD1 (6 bases). CDR3 length: 14 amino acids. Trimming shortened V by 10 bases and J by 0 bases, and 15 bases separated the two germline ends. Looked up from germline, CDR1 is ENHRY and CDR2 is SYGVKD. The CDR3 DNA is TGTGCCACCGGGGACACCTCAGCTAACTATGGCTACACCTTC. Translation gives CATGDTSANYGYTF.

The rearrangement uses TRBV5-1 and TRBJ2-2, with a tentative D call TRBD2 (5 bases). CDR3 length equals 16 residues. Germline lookup yields CDR1 SGHRS and CDR2 YFSETQ. V was pared by 0 bases and J by 1 base, with 10 bases between. The CDR3 protein is CASSLVAGQNTGELFF. CDR3 nucleotides: TGCGCCAGCAGCTTGGTGGCGGGTCAGAACACCGGGGAGCTGTTTTTT.